This TCR beta chain was sequenced for a study of CD8 T cells in ankylosing spondylitis. Concerning this clonotype: Its antigen is currently unknown.

Study conclusions and caveats: Clones that were linked to disease were CD8+ and were relatively rare in peripheral blood. Disease-associated clones were reportedly significantly overrepresented in matched ankylosing spondylitis synovial fluid. Within ankylosing spondylitis blood, a TCR beta motif made up of eight or nine highly homologous variants appeared to be characteristic. Reactive arthritis synovial fluid and blood were previously reported to contain some motif variants.

TCRdb reprocessed the 5' RACE reads via MiXCR and lists one record per CDR3 protein. This table has over 95,000 distinct CDR3 sequences, roughly 8.3% appearing once. This CDR3 has 14 residues. V lost 0 bases, J lost 1 base, and 10 bases lay in between. CDR1 and CDR2 from the germline V gene are DFQATT and SNEGSKA (reference sequence). This chain links TRBV20-1 with TRBJ2-7, with D possibly TRBD2 on 6 matching bases. The sample was blood, either unsorted or a sorted T cell fraction (not recorded which). The receptor's source is a male donor with ankylosing spondylitis or in good health (not recorded which). The CDR3 loop is CSARDSRGSYEQYF. CDR3 DNA: TGCAGTGCTAGAGATTCCCGGGGGTCCTACGAGCAGTACTTC.